This T cell receptor beta chain was retrieved from a study of molecular identifiers for immune sequencing clone quantification. Making the bulk TCR libraries relied on previously described methods and listed TCR primers. TCRdb fed the PCR reads into MiXCR, producing one record per CDR3 protein. The sample has about half a million distinct CDR3 sequences; 20% to 25% are singletons. Losses at the gene ends were 5 bases for V and 3 bases for J; bases not matched to a gene: 8. This CDR3 is 15 amino acids long. CDR1 is MNHEY, CDR2 SMNVEV, per germline (reference sequence). This clonotype was found many times. Its antigen is not identified. General observations from the study: Detection of one spiked Jurkat cell's TCR RNA reportedly worked in more than 850,000 naive cells.

In the sort, naive CD8 T cells were defined as CD8+CD4-CCR7+CD45RA+. The chain links TRBV27 to TRBJ2-7, with 9 bases matching TRBD1. The clonotype comes from a human donor in good health. Some libraries in this study had Jurkat cell RNA spiked in. Sample: naive CD8+ T cells from blood, with Jurkat cell RNA spiked in. The subset here: FACS-sorted CD8+CD4-CCR7+CD45RA+ naive T cells. CDR3 coding DNA: TGTGCCAGCAGTCTAACCGGGACAGGGTTCTACGAGCAGTACTTC. As protein: CASSLTGTGFYEQYF.